This T cell receptor beta chain was documented in a study of T cells in Graves' hyperthyroidism and ophthalmopathy. Whole-study findings and limits: The model forecast ophthalmopathy, anticipating it by a median around 6.4 months before onset. Most thyroid clonotypes with frequency above 0.001 were detected in blood.

RNA transcripts gave rise to amplified TCR beta CDR3 regions. HTBI primers drove first-round RT-PCR of the TCR CDR3. MiXCR was run by TCRdb on the multiplex PCR reads, yielding one entry per CDR3 protein. The top ten clones hold about 20% of a sample with about 570,000 distinct CDR3 sequences, roughly 50% of them seen once. Germline-derived CDR1 and CDR2 are MGHRA and YSYEKL. Trimming cost V 0 bases and J 7 bases, with 12 bases left between them. The CDR3 totals 14 residues. This clonotype was recorded at least ten times. The target antigen is unknown. The chain links TRBV4-1 to TRBJ2-5; D ambiguous. The sequenced sample consisted of peripheral blood or thyroid tissue (not recorded which). The sequence was collected from an adult woman with Graves' disease, either hyperthyroidism or ophthalmopathy (not recorded which). The CDR3 region is CASSQDKLSGTQYF. The CDR3 bases are TGCGCCAGCAGCCAAGATAAACTCTCTGGGACCCAGTACTTC.